This record concerns one T cell receptor (beta chain) sequence. Its antigen is not identified. As it was prepared, the TCRbeta library received unique molecular identifiers. Each CDR3 protein is one row after TCRdb ran MiXCR on the PCR reads. Of some 300,000 distinct CDR3 sequences listed, 10% were seen once; the top ten hold about 8%. This sample is part of a study of T-cell reconstitution after alpha-beta-depleted transplantation in children. CDR3 length equals 16 residues. V was pared by 2 bases and J by 4 bases, with 10 bases of the junction left unmatched. In germline, CDR1 is MNHEY, CDR2 SVGAGI. Points from the study as a whole: Reported findings indicate that, about two months after transplant, alpha-beta T cells came from several hundred expanded clones, which were derived from non-depleted graft cells.

This clonotype was sampled from a boy less than two years old with acute myeloid leukemia, due to receive a stem cell transplant. The J gene is TRBJ1-1, the V gene TRBV6-5; 7 positions agree with TRBD1. The specimen was PBMCs, collected before TCRalphabeta/CD19-depleted stem cell transplant. CDR3 bases: TGTGCCAGCAGTTACCCGGCGGGCAGGGGGGCCACTGAAGCTTTCTTT. It encodes CASSYPAGRGATEAFF.